This T cell receptor (beta chain) was sequenced for a study of T cell repertoires in cytomegalovirus infection. Study background: Signatures in public TCR beta sequences pointed to both CMV infection and matching HLA type. Study findings and constraints: It was HLA-C-restricted CMV-specific TCR beta clonotypes that dominated the response ex vivo. Adding up the frequency of public TCR beta families identified people who carried CMV plus the relevant HLA.

The CDR3 is made up of 14 amino acids. After removal of 5 bases from V and 4 bases from J, the junction contained 3 bases not matched to a gene. Germline values: CDR1 MDHEN, CDR2 SYDVKM. This clonotype was seen at least ten times. The antigen is not known. TCRdb used MiXCR to reprocess the reads, holding one entry per CDR3 protein. The sample consists of hundreds of thousands of distinct CDR3 sequences, approximately 24% of them appearing once. V gene TRBV28 combines with J gene TRBJ2-3; 10 nucleotides line up with TRBD2. The TCR was taken from a human donor in good health (CMV status not recorded). Some clones in this sample may be carry-over from other donors' samples. Sequencing was done on a sample of CD8+ T cells from PBMCs. CDR3 nucleotides: TGTGCCAGCAGTCGGGGGACTAGCGCAGATACGCAGTATTTT. This translates into CASSRGTSADTQYF. Supplemented by reference TRBV28 and TRBJ2-3, the full variable domain reads DVKVTQSSRYLVKRTGEKVFLECVQDMDHENMFWYRQDPGLGLRLIYFSYDVKMKEKGDIPEGYSVSREKKERFSLILESASTNQTSMYLCASSRGTSADTQYFGPGTRLTVL.